This T cell receptor (beta chain) came from a study of blood T cell repertoires in COVID-19. Study-level information: The United States, Italy and Spain supplied acute and convalescent COVID-19 samples.

In germline, CDR1 is MGHRA, CDR2 YSYEKL. Unmatched junction bases numbered 6, after V lost 5 bases and J lost 3 bases. This CDR3 has 14 residues. In this sample, this clone turned up a few times. In the source study's methods: For nucleated cells, counts were estimated from reference gene primer amplification. Clones were read by immunoSEQ multiplex PCR, and TCRdb kept only the in-frame ones, dropping some. The V and J calls and clone size were taken over from that table, and D and trimming were inferred from the DNA. The table lists nearly 90,000 clones, 88% of them singletons. The TCR was taken from a man between 60 and 75 years old with acute or convalescent COVID-19. The rearrangement links TRBV4-1 to TRBJ2-7; TRBD1 matches at 8 bases. The sample taken for sequencing was peripheral blood. The CDR3 nucleotides read TGCGCCAGCAGCTATGTTGGACAGGGCTACGAGCAGTACTTC. Encoded protein: CASSYVGQGYEQYF.